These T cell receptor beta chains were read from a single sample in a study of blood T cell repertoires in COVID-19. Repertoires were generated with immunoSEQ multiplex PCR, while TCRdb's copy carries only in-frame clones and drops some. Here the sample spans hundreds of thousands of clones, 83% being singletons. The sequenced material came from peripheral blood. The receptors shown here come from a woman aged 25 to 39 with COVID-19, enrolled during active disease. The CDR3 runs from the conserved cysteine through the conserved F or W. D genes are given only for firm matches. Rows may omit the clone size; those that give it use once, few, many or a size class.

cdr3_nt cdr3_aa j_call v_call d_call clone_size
TGTGCCAGTAGTACACAGGCTTTTCAAGAGACCCAGTACTTC CASSTQAFQETQYF TRBJ2-5 TRBV19 - -
TGTGCCAGCAGTGAAGCTAGCGGGGCGGGTCAGCCCCAGCATTTT CASSEASGAGQPQHF TRBJ1-5 TRBV6-1 - -
TGTGCCGCGGGCCTCCGTAGGAACACTGAAGCTTTCTTT CAAGLRRNTEAFF TRBJ1-1 TRBV19 - -
TGCGCCAGCAGCCAAGTGGCAGGGGGGAACACTGAAGCTTTCTTT CASSQVAGGNTEAFF TRBJ1-1 TRBV4-3 TRBD1 -
TGTGCCAGCAGCTTGGGAACAGGGGAGCAGCAGTTCTTC CASSLGTGEQQFF TRBJ2-1 TRBV7-9 TRBD1 once
TGTGCCAGCAGTGGACAGTCCACCTACGAGCAGTACTTC CASSGQSTYEQYF TRBJ2-7 TRBV2 - -
TGTGCCAGCAGCTTAGCCATTGGGGGACTAGCGGGGGACGAGCAGTACTTC CASSLAIGGLAGDEQYF TRBJ2-7 TRBV7-8 TRBD2 -
TGTGCCAGCAGCGTGGTGGGACAGGAAACTGGAAACACCATATATTTT CASSVVGQETGNTIYF TRBJ1-3 TRBV9 TRBD1 -
TGTGCCAGCAGTATCCAGGACAGATTTTCCTACAATGAGCAGTTCTTC CASSIQDRFSYNEQFF TRBJ2-1 TRBV25-1 - -
TGTGCCAGCATTTGGGGGCTAGCGGGGGCCCCTCGAAACTGGCAGTACTTC CASIWGLAGAPRNWQYF TRBJ2-7 TRBV2 TRBD2 -
TGTGCCAGTAGCCTCTTACAGGGGGCGCGGAGCAATCAGCCCCAGCATTTT CASSLLQGARSNQPQHF TRBJ1-5 TRBV19 TRBD1 few
TGTGCCAGCAGACAACAGGGAAAAGCCGGAAACACCATATATTTT CASRQQGKAGNTIYF TRBJ1-3 TRBV28 - -
TGTGCCAGCAGCTTAGACAGGCTGAATACGCAGTATTTT CASSLDRLNTQYF TRBJ2-3 TRBV7-2 - few
TGCGCCAGCAGCCAAGATACAGGGACGACCTACAATGAGCAGTTCTTC CASSQDTGTTYNEQFF TRBJ2-1 TRBV4-3 - -
TGTGCCAGCAGCCCTAGCGGGGGTACCGGGGAGCTGTTTTTT CASSPSGGTGELFF TRBJ2-2 TRBV3-1/TRBV3-2 TRBD2 -
TGTGCCATCAGGGGGACAGGGGTTCTAGTCGGCTACACCTTC CAIRGTGVLVGYTF TRBJ1-2 TRBV10-3 TRBD1 few
TGTGCCAGCAGCTTAACTAGCGGGAGGAGATACACCGGGGAGCTGTTTTTT CASSLTSGRRYTGELFF TRBJ2-2 TRBV11-2 TRBD2 -
TGTGCCACCAGCAGACCAGAAGGGGTGAACTATGGCTACACCTTC CATSRPEGVNYGYTF TRBJ1-2 TRBV15 - few
TGTGCCATCAGTGACTCGCTGGGGCCCATGAACACTGAAGCTTTCTTT CAISDSLGPMNTEAFF TRBJ1-1 TRBV10-3 - -
TGTGCCAGCAGCGTAGATGTTGCAGGGGCGGAAGAGCAGTACTTC CASSVDVAGAEEQYF TRBJ2-7 TRBV9 - -
TGTGCCAGTAGTTCGGTCGGCACAGGGTCCTACGAGCAGTACTTC CASSSVGTGSYEQYF TRBJ2-7 TRBV19 - -
TGTGCCAGCAGCGGAGGGACAGCTCTGGACCACGAGCAGTACTTC CASSGGTALDHEQYF TRBJ2-7 TRBV5-6 - -
TGTGCCAGCTCACCGGGACAGGCGAACTATGGCTACACCTTC CASSPGQANYGYTF TRBJ1-2 TRBV18 TRBD1 -
TGTGCCAGCAGCCAAGGGACTTCTACTATATCCTACGAGCAGTACTTC CASSQGTSTISYEQYF TRBJ2-7 TRBV7-8 - -